This entry concerns a single TCR beta chain. TCRdb analysed the RACE reads with MiXCR anew, one entry per CDR3 protein. Of approximately 97,000 distinct CDR3 sequences in the sample, roughly a quarter are singletons; the top ten hold 10%. Time point in this sample: patch test 3, about 24 weeks after DPC sensitization. The treatment denotes: therapeutic diphenylcyclopropenone sensitization with weekly scalp DPC. The sample is drawn from a study of human T cells and chemical hapten exposure. In the study overall: A mostly female patient group had alopecia areata, totalis or universalis.

The clonotype comes from a man aged 35 to 55 with alopecia areata. Some clones in this sample may be carry-over from other donors' samples. The specimen comprised whole blood, sampled in connection with sensitization to the hapten diphenylcyclopropenone (DPC).

The CDR3, as DNA: TGTGCCAGCACCCTAGGACCGGGCAGTTACAATGAGCAGTTCTTC. Protein product: CASTLGPGSYNEQFF. The chain joins TRBV28 to TRBJ2-1; D remains ambiguous. Trimming left V 7 bases short and J 4 bases short, with 17 bases between. The CDR3 sequence is 15 residues long. Germline V lookup: CDR1 MDHEN, CDR2 SYDVKM.